These T cell receptor beta chains were read from a single sample in a study of blood T cell repertoires in COVID-19. The data were produced by immunoSEQ multiplex PCR, yet TCRdb's version contains in-frame clones alone and is incomplete. Of approximately 350,000 clones listed, 70% to 90% are singletons. What was sequenced was peripheral blood. The receptors were gathered from a woman aged 60-75 years with COVID-19, enrolled during active disease. CDR3s include the opening cysteine and the closing phenylalanine or tryptophan. D genes are given only for firm matches. Size tells how often a clone was seen (once, few, many) or the class of an expanded clone, and some rows leave it out.

D	V	J	size	length	CDR3	DNA
TRBD2	TRBV27	TRBJ2-3	.	15	CASSRRGGYADTQYF	TGTGCCAGCAGCAGACGCGGGGGTTATGCAGATACGCAGTATTTT
.	TRBV9	TRBJ2-6	.	15	CASSDPQGRANVLTF	TGTGCCAGCAGCGACCCTCAGGGGAGGGCCAACGTCCTGACTTTC
.	TRBV6-4	TRBJ1-5	.	14	CASSDSAGHQPQHF	TGTGCCAGCAGTGACTCGGCAGGCCATCAGCCCCAGCATTTT
TRBD1	TRBV6-5	TRBJ1-2	.	15	CASSREGQGARGYTF	TGTGCCAGCAGCCGCGAGGGACAGGGGGCAAGGGGCTACACCTTC
.	TRBV6-6	TRBJ2-5	.	16	CASSTPVGTEQETQYF	TGTGCCAGCAGTACCCCGGTGGGGACTGAACAAGAGACCCAGTACTTC
TRBD1	TRBV10-1	TRBJ2-3	.	13	CAIPGQGADTQYF	TGCGCCATCCCGGGACAGGGGGCAGATACGCAGTATTTT
TRBD1	TRBV5-4	TRBJ2-3	.	15	CASSLRTGSTDTQYF	TGTGCCAGCAGTTTGAGGACAGGGAGCACAGATACGCAGTATTTT
.	TRBV30	TRBJ2-6	.	13	CAWRMGGANVLTF	TGTGCCTGGAGGATGGGCGGGGCCAACGTCCTGACTTTC
TRBD1	TRBV3-1/TRBV3-2	TRBJ2-1	.	14	CASSLTGEGNEQFF	TGTGCCAGCAGCCTAACAGGGGAAGGAAATGAGCAGTTCTTC
TRBD1	TRBV7-9	TRBJ2-1	once	15	CASSPGTGVYNEQFF	TGTGCCAGCAGCCCCGGGACAGGGGTCTACAATGAGCAGTTCTTC
.	TRBV7-9	TRBJ1-5	.	12	CASSREYQPQHF	TGTGCCAGCAGCCGAGAGTATCAGCCCCAGCATTTT
.	TRBV2	TRBJ1-5	many	14	CASNGVDSNQPQHF	TGTGCCAGCAACGGGGTTGATAGCAATCAGCCCCAGCATTTT